This T cell receptor beta chain was identified in a study of Ad26.COV2.S vaccination and SARS-CoV-2 variants. The wider study: Each vaccinee took Ad26.COV2.S intramuscularly, once or twice 56 days apart.

Treatment denoted: roughly 18 received Ad26.COV2.S at low or high dose, single or two shots; roughly five received placebo; per-sample allocation not given. Specimen acquisition occurred on day 63 following the initial vaccine or placebo injection. The CDR3 spans 16 residues. The germline V and J ends were trimmed by 3 bases and 4 bases, with 19 bases remaining between them. Germline V gene lookup returns CDR1 SGHRS and CDR2 YFSETQ. General study results and limits: Non-spike TCR breadth was similar in vaccine and placebo recipients. It is possible that the TCR breadth and depth analyses underestimated the total T cell responses.

This table comes from immunoSEQ multiplex PCR, and its TCRdb copy is limited to in-frame clones, with some not included. The sample holds over 450,000 clones, roughly 87% seen once. To note about this clone: No antigen is known for it.

The receptor comes from a person aged 18 to 59 who received the Ad26.COV2.S COVID-19 vaccine or a placebo. This specimen consisted of peripheral blood, obtained in a trial of Ad26.COV2.S vaccine versus placebo. This chain links TRBV5-1 with TRBJ1-2; possibly TRBD1 for D (6 bases). CDR3 sequence reads: CASSSEGRGVGYGYTF. CDR3 DNA sequence: TGCGCCAGCAGCTCGGAAGGCAGGGGCGTGGGCTATGGCTACACCTTC.